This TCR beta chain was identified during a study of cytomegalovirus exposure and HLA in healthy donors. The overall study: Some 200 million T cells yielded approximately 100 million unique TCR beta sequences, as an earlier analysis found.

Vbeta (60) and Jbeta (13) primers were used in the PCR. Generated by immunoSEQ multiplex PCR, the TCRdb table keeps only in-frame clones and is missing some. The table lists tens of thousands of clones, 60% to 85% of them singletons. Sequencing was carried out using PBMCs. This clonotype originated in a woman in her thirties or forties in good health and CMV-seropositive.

The CDR3 here is CASRTPGTGGRYGYTF. The CDR3 nucleotides read TGTGCCAGCAGAACACCCGGGACAGGGGGCAGATATGGCTACACCTTC. The chain employs TRBV27 and TRBJ1-2; 12 nucleotides agree with TRBD1. Germline V gene data show CDR1 as MNHEY and CDR2 as SMNVEV (reference sequence). CDR3 length: 16 residues. Trimming at V came to 6 bases and at J to 5 bases, leaving 10 bases not matched to a gene.